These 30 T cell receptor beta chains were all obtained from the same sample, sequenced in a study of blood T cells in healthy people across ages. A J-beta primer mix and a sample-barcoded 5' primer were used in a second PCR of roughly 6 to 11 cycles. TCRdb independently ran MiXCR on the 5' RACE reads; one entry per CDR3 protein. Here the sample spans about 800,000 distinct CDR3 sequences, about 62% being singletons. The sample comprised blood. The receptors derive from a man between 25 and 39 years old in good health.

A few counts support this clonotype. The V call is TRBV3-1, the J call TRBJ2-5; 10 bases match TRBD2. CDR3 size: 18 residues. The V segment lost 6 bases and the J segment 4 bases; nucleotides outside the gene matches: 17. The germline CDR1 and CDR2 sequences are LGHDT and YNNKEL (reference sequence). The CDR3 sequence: CASSQKGGTSAGGETQYF. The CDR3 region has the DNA TGTGCCAGCAGTCAAAAAGGGGGGACTAGCGCCGGCGGAGAGACCCAGTACTTC.

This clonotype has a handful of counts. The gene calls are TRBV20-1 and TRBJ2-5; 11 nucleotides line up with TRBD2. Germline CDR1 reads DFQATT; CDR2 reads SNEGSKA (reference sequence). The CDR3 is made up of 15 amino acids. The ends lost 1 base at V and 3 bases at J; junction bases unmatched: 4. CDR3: CSARVASGGKETQYF. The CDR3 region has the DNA TGCAGTGCTAGAGTGGCTAGCGGGGGGAAAGAGACCCAGTACTTC.

The CDR3 DNA reads as TGTGCCAGCAGCGCACTAGCCCAGCTGTGGGATACGCAGTATTTT. This encodes CASSALAQLWDTQYF. This chain uses TRBV12-3 or TRBV12-4 with TRBJ2-3, with D tentatively TRBD2 (6 bases). This CDR3 contains 15 residues. Trimming left V 6 bases short and J 6 bases short, with 19 bases between.

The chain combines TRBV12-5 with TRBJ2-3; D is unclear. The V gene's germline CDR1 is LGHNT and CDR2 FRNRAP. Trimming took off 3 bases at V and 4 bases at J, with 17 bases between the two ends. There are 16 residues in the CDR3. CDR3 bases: TGTGCTAGTGGTTTTGAGCATGACGGTAGGGCAGATACGCAGTATTTT. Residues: CASGFEHDGRADTQYF.

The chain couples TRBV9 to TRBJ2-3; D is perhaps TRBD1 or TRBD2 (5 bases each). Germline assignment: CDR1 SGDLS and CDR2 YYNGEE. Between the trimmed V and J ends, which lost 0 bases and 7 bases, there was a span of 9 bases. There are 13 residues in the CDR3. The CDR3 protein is CASSVGDVNTQYF. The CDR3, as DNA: TGTGCCAGCAGCGTAGGGGACGTCAATACGCAGTATTTT.

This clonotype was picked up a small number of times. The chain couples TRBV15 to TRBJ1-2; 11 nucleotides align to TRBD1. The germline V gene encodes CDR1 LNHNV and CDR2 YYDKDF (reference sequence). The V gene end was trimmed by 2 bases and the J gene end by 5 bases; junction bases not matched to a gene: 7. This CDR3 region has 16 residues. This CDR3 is CATSRPGQGAIYGYTF. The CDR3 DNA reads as TGTGCCACCAGCAGACCCGGACAGGGGGCTATATATGGCTACACCTTC.

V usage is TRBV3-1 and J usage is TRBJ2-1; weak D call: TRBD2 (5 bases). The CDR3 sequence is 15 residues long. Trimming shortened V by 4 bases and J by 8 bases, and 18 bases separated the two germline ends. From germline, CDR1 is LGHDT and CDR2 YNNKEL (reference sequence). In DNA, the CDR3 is TGTGCCAGCAGCCTGGGGAGCCAGGTTAGGGATGAGCAGTTCTTC. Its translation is CASSLGSQVRDEQFF.

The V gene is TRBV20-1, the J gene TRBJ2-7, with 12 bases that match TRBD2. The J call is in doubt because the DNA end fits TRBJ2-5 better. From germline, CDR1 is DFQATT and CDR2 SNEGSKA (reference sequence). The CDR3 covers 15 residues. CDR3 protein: CSARRPGLAGETQYF. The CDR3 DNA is TGCAGTGCTAGACGGCCGGGACTAGCGGGAGAGACCCAGTACTTC.

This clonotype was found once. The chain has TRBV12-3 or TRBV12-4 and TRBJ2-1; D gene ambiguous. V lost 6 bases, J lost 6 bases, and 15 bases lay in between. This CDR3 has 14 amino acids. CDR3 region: CASSPRTEFNEQFF. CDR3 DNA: TGTGCCAGCAGCCCCCGGACGGAATTCAATGAGCAGTTCTTC.

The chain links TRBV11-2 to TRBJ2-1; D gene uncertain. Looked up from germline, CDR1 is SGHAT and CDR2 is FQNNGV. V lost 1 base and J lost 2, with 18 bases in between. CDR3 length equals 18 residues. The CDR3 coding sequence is TGTGCCAGCAGCTTAGGGGTCACGTACCACCTCACCTACAATGAGCAGTTCTTC. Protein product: CASSLGVTYHLTYNEQFF.

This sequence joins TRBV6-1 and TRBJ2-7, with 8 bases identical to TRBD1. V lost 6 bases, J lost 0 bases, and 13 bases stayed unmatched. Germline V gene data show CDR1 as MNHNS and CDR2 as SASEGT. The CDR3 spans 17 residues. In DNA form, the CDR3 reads TGTGCCAGCAGCCGCTTTTCCGGGACAGGATTCTCCTACGAGCAGTACTTC. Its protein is CASSRFSGTGFSYEQYF.

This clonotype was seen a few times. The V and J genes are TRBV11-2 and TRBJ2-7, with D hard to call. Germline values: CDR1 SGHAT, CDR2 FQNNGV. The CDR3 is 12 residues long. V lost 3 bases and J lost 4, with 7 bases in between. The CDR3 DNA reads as TGTGCCAGCAGCTTTAGTCGGTACGAGCAGTACTTC. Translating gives CASSFSRYEQYF.

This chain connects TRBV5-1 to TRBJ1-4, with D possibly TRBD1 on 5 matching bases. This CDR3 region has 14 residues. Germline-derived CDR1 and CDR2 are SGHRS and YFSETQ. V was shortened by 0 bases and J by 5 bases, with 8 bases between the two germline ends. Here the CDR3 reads CASSLEGENEKLFF. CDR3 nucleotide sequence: TGCGCCAGCAGCTTGGAAGGGGAGAATGAAAAACTGTTTTTT.

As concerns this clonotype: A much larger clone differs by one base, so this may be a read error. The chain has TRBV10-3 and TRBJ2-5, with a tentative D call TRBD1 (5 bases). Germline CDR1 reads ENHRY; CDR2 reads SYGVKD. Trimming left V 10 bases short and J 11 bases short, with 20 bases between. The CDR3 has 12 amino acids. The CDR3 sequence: CANGPTVNEQYF. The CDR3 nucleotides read TGTGCCAACGGCCCGACAGTCAATGAGCAGTACTTC.

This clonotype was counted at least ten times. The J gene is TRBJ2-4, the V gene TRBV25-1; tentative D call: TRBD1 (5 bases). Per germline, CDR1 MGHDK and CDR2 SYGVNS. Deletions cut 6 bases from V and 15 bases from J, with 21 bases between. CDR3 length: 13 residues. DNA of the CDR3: TGTGCCAGCAGCGCACCCGGTGGGGCGGTGTGGTACTTC. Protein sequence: CASSAPGGAVWYF. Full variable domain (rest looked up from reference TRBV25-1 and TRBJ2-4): EADIYQTPRYLVIGTGKKITLECSQTMGHDKMYWYQQDPGMELHLIHYSYGVNSTEKGDLSSESTVSRIRTEHFPLTLESARPSHTSQYLCASSAPGGAVWYFGAGTRLSVL.

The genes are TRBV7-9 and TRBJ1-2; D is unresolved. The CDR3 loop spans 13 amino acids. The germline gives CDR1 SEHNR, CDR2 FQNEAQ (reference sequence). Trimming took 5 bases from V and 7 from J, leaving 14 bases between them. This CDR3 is CASSPLQSGGYTF. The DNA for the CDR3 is TGTGCCAGCAGCCCACTCCAGAGTGGTGGCTACACCTTC.

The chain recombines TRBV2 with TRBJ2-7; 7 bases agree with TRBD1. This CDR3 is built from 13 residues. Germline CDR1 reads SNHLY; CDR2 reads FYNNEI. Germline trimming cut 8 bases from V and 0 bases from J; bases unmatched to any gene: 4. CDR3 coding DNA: TGTGCCAGCCAGACAGGGTTCTCCTACGAGCAGTACTTC. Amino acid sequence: CASQTGFSYEQYF.

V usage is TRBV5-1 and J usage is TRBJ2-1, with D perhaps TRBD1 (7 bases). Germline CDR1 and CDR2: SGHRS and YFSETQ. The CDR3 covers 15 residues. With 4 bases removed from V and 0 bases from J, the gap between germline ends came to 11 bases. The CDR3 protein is CASSRGTASYNEQFF. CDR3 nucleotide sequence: TGCGCCAGCAGCCGGGGGACAGCCTCCTACAATGAGCAGTTCTTC.

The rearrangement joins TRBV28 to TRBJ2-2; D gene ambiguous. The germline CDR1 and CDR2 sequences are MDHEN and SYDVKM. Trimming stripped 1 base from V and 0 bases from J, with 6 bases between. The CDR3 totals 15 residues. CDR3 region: CASSLFITNTGELFF. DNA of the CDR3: TGTGCCAGCAGTTTATTTATTACGAACACCGGGGAGCTGTTTTTT.

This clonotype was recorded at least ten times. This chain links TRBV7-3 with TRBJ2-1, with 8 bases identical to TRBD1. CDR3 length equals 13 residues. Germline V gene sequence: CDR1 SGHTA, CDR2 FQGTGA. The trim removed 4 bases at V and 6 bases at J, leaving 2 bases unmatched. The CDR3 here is CASSSDRANEQFF. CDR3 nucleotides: TGTGCCAGCAGCTCGGACAGGGCCAATGAGCAGTTCTTC.

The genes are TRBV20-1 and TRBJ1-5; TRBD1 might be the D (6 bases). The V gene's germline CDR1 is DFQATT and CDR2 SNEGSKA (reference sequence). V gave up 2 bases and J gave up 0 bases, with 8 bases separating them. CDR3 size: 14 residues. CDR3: CSARRTDSNQPQHF. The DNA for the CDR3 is TGCAGTGCTAGAAGGACAGATAGCAATCAGCCCCAGCATTTT.

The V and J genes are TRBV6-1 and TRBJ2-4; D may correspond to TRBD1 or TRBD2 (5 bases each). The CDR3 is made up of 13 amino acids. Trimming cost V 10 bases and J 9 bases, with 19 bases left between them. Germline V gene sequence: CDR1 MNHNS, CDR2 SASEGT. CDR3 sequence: CATLSAGRGIQYF. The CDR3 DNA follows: TGTGCCACCCTATCGGCAGGGAGAGGCATTCAGTACTTC.

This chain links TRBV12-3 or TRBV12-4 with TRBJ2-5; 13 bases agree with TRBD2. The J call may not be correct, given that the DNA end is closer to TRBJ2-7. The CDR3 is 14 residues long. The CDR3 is CASSRGLAGDEQYF. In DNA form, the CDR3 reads TGTGCCAGCAGCCGCGGACTAGCGGGAGACGAGCAGTACTTC.

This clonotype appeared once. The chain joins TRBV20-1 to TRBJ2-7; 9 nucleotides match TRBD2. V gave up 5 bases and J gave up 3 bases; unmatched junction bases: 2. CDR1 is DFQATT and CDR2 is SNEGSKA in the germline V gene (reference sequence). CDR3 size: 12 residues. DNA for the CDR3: TGCAGTGCTGGTAGCGGGGGCTACGAGCAGTACTTC. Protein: CSAGSGGYEQYF.

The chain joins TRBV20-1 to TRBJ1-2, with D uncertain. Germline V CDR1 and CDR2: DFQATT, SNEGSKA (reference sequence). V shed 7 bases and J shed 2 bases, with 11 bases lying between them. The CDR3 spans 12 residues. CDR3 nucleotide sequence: TGCAGTGTGAAGGTTCTCAACTATGGCTACACCTTC. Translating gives CSVKVLNYGYTF.

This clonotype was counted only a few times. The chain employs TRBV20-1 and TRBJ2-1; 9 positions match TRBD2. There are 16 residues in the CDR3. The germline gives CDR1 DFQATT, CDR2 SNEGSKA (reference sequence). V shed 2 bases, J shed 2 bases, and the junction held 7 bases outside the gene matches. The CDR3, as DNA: TGCAGTGCTAGAAAACTAGCGGGCGGGCCCTACAATGAGCAGTTCTTC. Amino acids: CSARKLAGGPYNEQFF.

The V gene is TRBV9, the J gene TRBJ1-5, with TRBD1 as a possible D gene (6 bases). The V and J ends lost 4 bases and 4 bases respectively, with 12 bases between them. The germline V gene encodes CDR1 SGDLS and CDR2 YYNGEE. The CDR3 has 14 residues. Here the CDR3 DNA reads TGTGCCAGCAGCACCGGGACACCAAATCAGCCCCAGCATTTT. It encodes CASSTGTPNQPQHF.

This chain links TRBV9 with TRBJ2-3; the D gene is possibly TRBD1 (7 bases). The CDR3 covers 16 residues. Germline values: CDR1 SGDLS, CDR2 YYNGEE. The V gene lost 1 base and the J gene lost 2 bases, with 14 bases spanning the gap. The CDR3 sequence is CASSVQGGPLTDTQYF. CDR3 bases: TGTGCCAGCAGCGTACAGGGGGGACCCCTCACAGATACGCAGTATTTT. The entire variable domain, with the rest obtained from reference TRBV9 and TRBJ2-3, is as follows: DSGVTQTPKHLITATGQRVTLRCSPRSGDLSVYWYQQSLDQGLQFLIQYYNGEERAKGNILERFSAQQFPDLHSELNLSSLELGDSALYFCASSVQGGPLTDTQYFGPGTRLTVL.

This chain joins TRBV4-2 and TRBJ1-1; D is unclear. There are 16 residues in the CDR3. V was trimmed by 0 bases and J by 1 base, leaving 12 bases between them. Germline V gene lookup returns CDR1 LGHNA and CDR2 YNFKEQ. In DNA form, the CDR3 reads TGTGCCAGCAGCCAAGATCCCGGCGGTGCGAACACTGAAGCTTTCTTT. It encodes CASSQDPGGANTEAFF.

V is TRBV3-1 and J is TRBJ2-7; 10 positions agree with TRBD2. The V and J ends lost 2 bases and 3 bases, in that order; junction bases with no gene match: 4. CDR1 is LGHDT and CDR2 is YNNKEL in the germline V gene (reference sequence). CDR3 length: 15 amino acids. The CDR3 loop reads CASSQQREGYYEQYF. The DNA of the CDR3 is TGTGCCAGCAGCCAACAGCGGGAGGGTTACTACGAGCAGTACTTC.